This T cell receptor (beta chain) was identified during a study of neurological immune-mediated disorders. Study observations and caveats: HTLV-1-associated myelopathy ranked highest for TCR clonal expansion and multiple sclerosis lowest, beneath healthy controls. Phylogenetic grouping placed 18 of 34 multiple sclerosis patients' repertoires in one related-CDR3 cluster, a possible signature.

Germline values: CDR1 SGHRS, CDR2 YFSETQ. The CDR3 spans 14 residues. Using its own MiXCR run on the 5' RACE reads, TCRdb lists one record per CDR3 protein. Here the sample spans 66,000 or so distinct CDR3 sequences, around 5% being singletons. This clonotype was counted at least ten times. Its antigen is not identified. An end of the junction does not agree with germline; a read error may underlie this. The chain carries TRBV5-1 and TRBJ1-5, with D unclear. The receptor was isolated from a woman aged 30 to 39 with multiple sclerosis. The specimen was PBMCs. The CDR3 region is CASSPGDSNQPQNF. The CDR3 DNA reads TGCGCCAGCAGCCCTGGGGATAGCAATCAGCCCCAGAATTTT.